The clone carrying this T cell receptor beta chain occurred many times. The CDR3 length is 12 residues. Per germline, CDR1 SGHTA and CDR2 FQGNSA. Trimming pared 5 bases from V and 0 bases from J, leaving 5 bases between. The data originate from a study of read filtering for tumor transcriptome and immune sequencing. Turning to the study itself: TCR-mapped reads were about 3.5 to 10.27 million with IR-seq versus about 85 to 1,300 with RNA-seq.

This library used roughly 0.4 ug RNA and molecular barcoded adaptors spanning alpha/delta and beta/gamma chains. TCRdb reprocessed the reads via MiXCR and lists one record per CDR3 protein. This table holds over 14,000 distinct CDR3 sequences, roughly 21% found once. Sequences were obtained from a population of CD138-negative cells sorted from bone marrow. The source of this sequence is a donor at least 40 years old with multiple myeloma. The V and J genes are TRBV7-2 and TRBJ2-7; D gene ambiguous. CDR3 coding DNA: TGTGCCAGCAGCGCGAGCTCCTACGAGCAGTACTTC. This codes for CASSASSYEQYF.